The rows below give T cell receptor beta chains drawn from one sample of a study of T cell repertoires in cytomegalovirus infection. TCRdb re-called the reads through MiXCR, storing one row per CDR3 protein. Altogether 250,000 or so distinct CDR3 sequences are present, over 15% being singletons, with the ten largest covering around half. The specimen sequenced was CD8+ T cells from PBMCs. The source is a human donor in good health (CMV status not recorded). Some clones in this sample may be carry-over from other donors' samples. Both conserved end residues are part of each CDR3. Each record gives: V gene, clone size, D gene, J gene, CDR3 protein, CDR3 DNA. D genes are given only for firm matches. Some rows have no size entry. The others give once, few or many, or a class for an expanded clone.

TRBV7-2	many	TRBD1	TRBJ2-7	CASSFRGYEQYF	TGTGCCAGCAGCTTCAGGGGGTACGAGCAGTACTTC
TRBV6-5	many	TRBD2	TRBJ2-7	CASSYSTSGGSEQYF	TGTGCCAGCAGTTACTCGACTAGCGGGGGGAGCGAGCAGTACTTC
TRBV7-6	many	NA	TRBJ2-7	CASSLELVDEQYF	TGTGCCAGCAGTCTCGAGCTAGTCGACGAGCAGTACTTC
TRBV25-1	once	TRBD1	TRBJ1-2	CASSEYGQGARGYTF	TGTGCCAGCAGTGAATACGGACAGGGGGCACGAGGCTACACCTTC
TRBV7-2	many	NA	TRBJ2-2	CANEDLTGTTGELFF	TGTGCCAACGAGGATCTAACAGGGACGACCGGGGAGCTGTTTTTT
TRBV20-1	few	NA	TRBJ2-3	CSALRQATSTDTQYF	TGCAGTGCTCTCCGACAGGCTACTAGCACAGATACGCAGTATTTT
TRBV7-9	NA	NA	TRBJ1-4	CASTPGPIEKLFF	TGTGCCAGCACCCCCGGGCCGATTGAAAAACTGTTTTTT
TRBV5-5	NA	NA	TRBJ1-5	CASRLTEGMSQPQHF	TGTGCCAGCAGGCTGACAGAGGGTATGAGTCAGCCCCAGCATTTT
TRBV5-1	few	TRBD2	TRBJ2-1	CASSLERGGNNEQFF	TGCGCCAGCAGCTTGGAGCGGGGGGGGAACAATGAGCAGTTCTTC
TRBV7-2	many	NA	TRBJ1-2	CASSLGSSPGIYGYTF	TGTGCCAGCAGCTTAGGAAGTTCGCCCGGCATCTATGGCTACACCTTC
TRBV14	NA	NA	TRBJ2-7	CASSLTGPHYEQYF	TGTGCCAGCAGCCTAACCGGGCCTCACTACGAGCAGTACTTC
TRBV7-2	many	NA	TRBJ2-5	CASSPTGTIQETQYF	TGTGCCAGCAGCCCCACCGGGACAATCCAAGAGACCCAGTACTTC
TRBV20-1	few	NA	TRBJ2-7	CSARVYGLESYEQYF	TGCAGTGCTAGAGTGTACGGACTTGAATCCTACGAGCAGTACTTC
TRBV7-6	few	NA	TRBJ1-2	CASSPGVFGYTF	TGTGCCAGCAGCCCAGGGGTCTTTGGCTACACCTTC
TRBV6-5	NA	NA	TRBJ2-7	CASRDGTYEQYF	TGTGCCAGCCGGGACGGAACCTACGAGCAGTACTTC
TRBV4-1	many	TRBD1	TRBJ1-5	CASSQDRNSNQPQHF	TGCGCCAGCAGCCAGGACAGGAATAGCAATCAGCCCCAGCATTTT
TRBV20-1	NA	NA	TRBJ2-5	CSARGFGKTQYF	TGCAGTGCTCGAGGGTTCGGAAAGACCCAGTACTTC
TRBV28	NA	NA	TRBJ2-1	CASSLALGARNNEQFF	TGTGCCAGCAGTTTGGCTTTGGGGGCGAGAAACAATGAGCAGTTCTTC
TRBV19	few	NA	TRBJ2-2	CASSTFTGELFF	TGTGCCAGTAGTACATTTACCGGGGAGCTGTTTTTT
TRBV7-2	many	TRBD2	TRBJ2-5	CASSLGLAGVLYQETQYF	TGTGCCAGCAGCTTAGGCCTAGCGGGGGTCCTGTACCAAGAGACCCAGTACTTC